The 11 T cell receptor beta chains reported below all come from one sample, sequenced in a study of cytomegalovirus exposure and HLA in healthy donors. TCRdb's copy holds only in-frame clones and misses some; the assay was immunoSEQ multiplex PCR. The table shows 120,000 or so clones, with about nine tenths occurring only once. The sample was PBMCs. The receptor source for this set is a woman aged 18-29 years in good health and CMV-seronegative.

This chain links TRBV7-9 with TRBJ2-7; 8 bases agree with TRBD2. The CDR3 runs 16 residues. V shed 5 bases and J 7 bases; nucleotides not matched to a gene: 16. Per germline, CDR1 SEHNR and CDR2 FQNEAQ (reference sequence). CDR3 amino acids: CASSPWGGGRIWEQYF. DNA of the CDR3: TGTGCCAGCAGCCCATGGGGGGGCGGGAGGATTTGGGAGCAGTACTTC.

The chain has TRBV5-1 and TRBJ2-7, with 9 bases that match TRBD1. The CDR3 totals 16 residues. J lost 0 bases, V lost 0 bases, and 4 bases had no gene match. The germline gives CDR1 SGHRS, CDR2 YFSETQ. Here the CDR3 reads CASSLGDRGSSYEQYF. CDR3 in DNA: TGCGCCAGCAGCTTGGGAGACAGGGGGAGCTCCTACGAGCAGTACTTC.

This chain links TRBV4-1 with TRBJ1-2; D unresolved. Germline values: CDR1 MGHRA, CDR2 YSYEKL. Trimming left V 0 bases short and J 0 bases short, with 8 bases between. The CDR3 sequence is 15 residues long. This CDR3 is CASSQDPTPNYGYTF. CDR3 DNA sequence: TGCGCCAGCAGCCAAGATCCGACACCTAACTATGGCTACACCTTC.

The chain links TRBV4-1 to TRBJ2-2, with 7 bases matching TRBD1. Germline CDR1 MGHRA, CDR2 YSYEKL. There are 15 residues in the CDR3. The trim removed 3 bases at V and 4 bases at J, leaving 5 bases unmatched. CDR3: CASSQGPGGTGELFF. The DNA of the CDR3 is TGCGCCAGCAGCCAGGGGCCAGGGGGCACCGGGGAGCTGTTTTTT.

The chain joins TRBV15 to TRBJ1-2; D is ambiguous. Germline V lookup: CDR1 LNHNV, CDR2 YYDKDF (reference sequence). The V end was cut by 0 bases, the J end by 4 bases, with 9 bases between. The CDR3 contains 14 residues. This chain's CDR3 is CATSRDGESYGYTF. In DNA, the CDR3 is TGTGCCACCAGCAGAGATGGAGAAAGCTATGGCTACACCTTC.

The chain combines TRBV11-2 with TRBJ2-3; a weak D match, TRBD1 (6 bases). Germline CDR1 reads SGHAT; CDR2 reads FQNNGV. The CDR3 length is 16 residues. Between the trimmed V and J ends, which lost 3 bases and 0 bases, there was a span of 13 bases. For the CDR3, the DNA is TGTGCCAGCAGCTTTACGACAGGCAGGAGCACAGATACGCAGTATTTT. Protein sequence: CASSFTTGRSTDTQYF.

The CDR3 region is CASSGGQNGNTIYF. Written as DNA, the CDR3 is TGCGCCAGCAGCGGGGGACAGAACGGAAACACCATATATTTT. This sequence joins TRBV5-1 and TRBJ1-3, with 7 bases identical to TRBD1. The germline CDR1 and CDR2 sequences are SGHRS and YFSETQ. This CDR3 has 14 residues. Trimming removed 4 bases from V and 4 bases from J; junction bases left unmatched: 5.

V gene TRBV2 combines with J gene TRBJ2-5; no reliable D call. CDR1 is SNHLY and CDR2 is FYNNEI in the germline V gene. The CDR3 consists of 13 residues. V was clipped by 11 bases and J by 1 base, with 14 bases between them. In nucleotides, the CDR3 is TGTGCCGGCCTAGGAGCCGTCCAAGAGACCCAGTACTTC. Translation: CAGLGAVQETQYF. The entire variable domain, with the rest obtained from reference TRBV2 and TRBJ2-5, is as follows: EPEVTQTPSHQVTQMGQEVILRCVPISNHLYFYWYRQILGQKVEFLVSFYNNEISEKSEIFDDQFSVERPDGSNFTLKIRSTKLEDSAMYFCAGLGAVQETQYFGPGTRLLVL.

The V and J genes are TRBV10-2 and TRBJ2-5; 11 nucleotides align to TRBD2. In germline, CDR1 is WSHSY, CDR2 SAAADI. The trim removed 3 bases at V and 7 bases at J, leaving 4 bases unmatched. This CDR3 has 14 residues. CDR3 loop: CASSEVSGRGTQYF. The CDR3 DNA is TGCGCCAGCAGTGAAGTTAGCGGGAGGGGGACCCAGTACTTC.

This sequence joins TRBV7-3 and TRBJ2-3; D is perhaps TRBD2 (6 bases). From germline, CDR1 is SGHTA and CDR2 FQGTGA. This CDR3 is 15 amino acids long. The V end lost 1 base, the J end lost 5 bases, and 13 bases lay between the germline ends. The CDR3 region has the DNA TGTGCCAGCAGCTTAATGACGGGAGTAGGAGATACGCAGTATTTT. Residues: CASSLMTGVGDTQYF.

The rearrangement joins TRBV4-2 to TRBJ1-4; D gene unclear. The germline V and J ends were trimmed by 0 bases and 5 bases, with 10 bases remaining between them. The germline CDR1 and CDR2 sequences are LGHNA and YNFKEQ. There are 15 residues in the CDR3. This CDR3 is CASSQDWAENEKLFF. As DNA, the CDR3 is TGTGCCAGCAGCCAAGATTGGGCAGAGAATGAAAAACTGTTTTTT.